Listed here are 31 T cell receptor beta chains from one sample, sequenced in a study of T cells after somatic rescue of genetic block. Method: immunoSEQ multiplex PCR; TCRdb's copy keeps in-frame clones and lacks some. The sample holds roughly 110,000 clones, just over 90% seen once. The sample consisted of peripheral blood mononuclear cells (PBMCs). Receptors originate from a woman between 18 and 30 years old.

This clone has only a few counts. The rearrangement uses TRBV6-6 and TRBJ1-6; 7 bases align to TRBD1. CDR3 length: 15 amino acids. From germline, CDR1 is MNHNY and CDR2 SVGAGI (reference sequence). V was clipped by 5 bases and J by 7 bases; unmatched bases: 8. CDR3 nucleotides: TGTGCCAGCAGTCCTGGGGCAGGGGGGAATTCACCCCTCCACTTT. As protein: CASSPGAGGNSPLHF.

The V and J genes are TRBV5-4 and TRBJ2-5, with 11 positions matching TRBD1. J gave up 5 bases and V 3 bases, and 3 bases lay outside the gene matches. Germline values: CDR1 SGHNT, CDR2 YYREEE (reference sequence). The CDR3 loop spans 14 amino acids. This CDR3 reads CASSSRDRGETQYF. CDR3 nucleotide sequence: TGTGCCAGCAGCTCCCGGGACAGGGGGGAGACCCAGTACTTC.

This clone was recorded once. The chain combines TRBV7-3 with TRBJ2-3; 12 positions agree with TRBD2. V gave up 0 bases and J gave up 7 bases; unmatched junction bases: 8. Germline lookup yields CDR1 SGHTA and CDR2 FQGTGA. The length of the CDR3 is 17 residues. This CDR3 reads CASSLTSLAGGRNTQYF. The CDR3 DNA sequence: TGTGCCAGCAGCTTAACGAGTCTAGCGGGGGGGAGGAATACGCAGTATTTT.

V usage is TRBV7-3 and J usage is TRBJ1-6; 8 bases agree with TRBD1. The CDR3 runs 15 residues. The trim removed 2 bases at V and 6 bases at J, leaving 3 bases unmatched. Germline loops: CDR1 SGHTA, CDR2 FQGTGA. The CDR3 protein is CASSLQGAGNSPLHF. As DNA, the CDR3 is TGTGCCAGCAGCTTACAGGGGGCAGGTAATTCACCCCTCCACTTT.

The chain joins TRBV9 to TRBJ2-3, with D perhaps matching TRBD2 (6 bases). V was cut by 3 bases and J by 6 bases, with 11 bases left in between. Germline-derived CDR1 and CDR2 are SGDLS and YYNGEE. This CDR3 has 13 residues. CDR3 DNA: TGTGCCAGCAGCGGACCTGGGGGGGATACGCAGTATTTT. This gives the protein CASSGPGGDTQYF.

This clone appeared once. This chain links TRBV5-1 with TRBJ1-2, with 7 positions matching TRBD1. This CDR3 region has 13 residues. Germline V gives CDR1 SGHRS, CDR2 YFSETQ. Losses at the gene ends were 6 bases for V and 6 bases for J; bases not matched to a gene: 8. Here the CDR3 DNA reads TGCGCCAGCACGGTCGGAGGGGGCCATGGCTACACCTTC. Translated: CASTVGGGHGYTF.

The chain uses TRBV15 and TRBJ2-5, with 10 bases that match TRBD2. J gave up 4 bases and V 1 base, and 6 bases lay outside the gene matches. This CDR3 is built from 16 residues. Germline V gene sequence: CDR1 LNHNV, CDR2 YYDKDF (reference sequence). CDR3 loop: CATSRGGAGGLETQYF. CDR3 sequence (DNA): TGTGCCACCAGCAGAGGAGGAGCGGGGGGGCTAGAGACCCAGTACTTC.

V is TRBV5-3 and J is TRBJ2-3, with TRBD2 as a possible D gene (6 bases). TRBV5-3 is designated an ORF whose function remains uncertain. V lost 0 bases and J 0 bases, leaving 23 bases between the germline ends. The CDR3 runs to 20 residues. In DNA, the CDR3 is TGTGCCAGAAGCTTGGACCCTTTTCGCGTGTACCGGGGGAGCACAGATACGCAGTATTTT. It translates to CARSLDPFRVYRGSTDTQYF.

The V and J genes are TRBV7-2 and TRBJ1-3, with 7 positions matching TRBD1. Unmatched junction bases numbered 5, after V lost 4 bases and J lost 2 bases. Germline values: CDR1 SGHTA, CDR2 FQGNSA. The CDR3 length is 15 residues. CDR3 nucleotides: TGTGCCAGCAGCTGGACAGGCACGGCTGGAAACACCATATATTTT. Encoded protein: CASSWTGTAGNTIYF.

The chain links TRBV11-2 to TRBJ2-2; D may be TRBD1 (6 bases). With 5 bases removed from V and 8 bases from J, the gap between germline ends came to 21 bases. Germline V gives CDR1 SGHAT, CDR2 FQNNGV. This CDR3 is built from 16 residues. The CDR3 is CASSPYGVGAEGELFF. CDR3 nucleotides: TGTGCCAGCAGCCCCTATGGTGTGGGGGCGGAAGGGGAGCTGTTTTTT.

This clone was recorded once. The rearrangement uses TRBV30 and TRBJ1-2; 7 bases line up with TRBD1. CDR1 is GTSNPN and CDR2 is SVGIG in the germline V gene (reference sequence). V lost 2 bases, J lost 11 bases, and 14 bases stayed unmatched. This CDR3 has 14 residues. This chain's CDR3 is CAWSLQTGIGWYTF. In nucleotides, the CDR3 is TGTGCCTGGAGTCTCCAGACAGGGATTGGTTGGTACACCTTC.

The chain uses TRBV2 and TRBJ2-5, with D tentatively TRBD2 (6 bases). V lost 4 bases, J lost 1 base, and 13 bases lay in between. The CDR3 is 15 amino acids. CDR1 SNHLY and CDR2 FYNNEI come from the germline V gene. CDR3 region: CASSAILASQETQYF. In nucleotides, the CDR3 is TGTGCCAGCAGTGCAATTCTAGCGAGCCAAGAGACCCAGTACTTC.

The chain couples TRBV7-3 to TRBJ1-5, with 12 bases fitting TRBD1. The germline V gene has CDR1 SGHTA and CDR2 FQGTGA. This CDR3 comprises 16 residues. J was trimmed by 6 bases and V by 5 bases; bases with no gene match: 8. This CDR3 reads CASSPRDRGQVQPQHF. CDR3 bases: TGTGCCAGCAGCCCTCGGGACAGGGGGCAGGTTCAGCCCCAGCATTTT.

The chain carries TRBV18 and TRBJ1-1, with TRBD1 matching 7 bases. The V and J ends lost 5 bases and 2 bases, in that order; junction bases with no gene match: 8. The CDR3 is made up of 15 amino acids. The germline gives CDR1 KGHSH, CDR2 LQKENI. As DNA, the CDR3 is TGTGCCAGCTCATTACACGGGACAGCAAACACTGAAGCTTTCTTT. Its protein product is CASSLHGTANTEAFF.

V is TRBV5-8 and J is TRBJ2-7; 13 nucleotides line up with TRBD2. CDR3 length: 14 amino acids. Germline CDR1 SGHTS, CDR2 YDEGEE. Trimming cost V 2 bases and J 6 bases; bases outside gene matches: 2. CDR3 residues: CASSFGTSGTEQYF. CDR3 coding DNA: TGTGCCAGCAGCTTTGGGACTAGCGGGACCGAGCAGTACTTC.

V and J are TRBV30 and TRBJ1-6; no clear D. Germline CDR1 is GTSNPN and CDR2 is SVGIG (reference sequence). The CDR3 has 15 residues. V was cut by 3 bases and J by 7 bases, with 16 bases left in between. The chain's CDR3 is CAWSPPATRNSPLHF. The CDR3 region has the DNA TGTGCCTGGAGCCCTCCGGCCACGCGAAATTCACCCCTCCACTTT.

This chain uses TRBV7-6 with TRBJ2-7; D perhaps matches TRBD2 (6 bases). Germline CDR1 reads SGHVS; CDR2 reads FNYEAQ. Trimming removed 5 bases from V and 0 bases from J, with 17 bases in between. The CDR3 has 16 residues. CDR3: CASSISSGGDSYEQYF. CDR3 in DNA: TGTGCCAGCAGCATTTCCTCTGGCGGGGACTCCTACGAGCAGTACTTC.

The chain is built from TRBV30 and TRBJ2-3, with 8 bases matching TRBD1. CDR1 and CDR2 (germline): GTSNPN, SVGIG (reference sequence). The CDR3 sequence is 13 residues long. V was pared by 5 bases and J by 6 bases, with 7 bases of the junction left unmatched. The CDR3 bases are TGTGCCTGGGGACAGGGTCGGGTGGATACGCAGTATTTT. Translating it yields CAWGQGRVDTQYF. Full variable domain (rest looked up from reference TRBV30 and TRBJ2-3): SQTIHQWPATLVQPVGSPLSLECTVEGTSNPNLYWYRQAAGRGLQLLFYSVGIGQISSEVPQNLSASRPQDRQFILSSKKLLLSDSGFYLCAWGQGRVDTQYFGPGTRLTVL.

The chain combines TRBV30 with TRBJ1-6; no firm D call. V gave up 7 bases and J gave up 10 bases, with 17 bases separating them. The germline gives CDR1 GTSNPN, CDR2 SVGIG (reference sequence). The CDR3 extends over 13 amino acids. The CDR3: CAFDGKFPSPLHF. The CDR3 nucleotides are TGTGCCTTTGATGGGAAGTTTCCCTCACCCCTCCACTTT.

J is TRBJ2-3 and V is TRBV7-6, with D maybe TRBD1 (6 bases). CDR1 is SGHVS and CDR2 is FNYEAQ in the germline V gene. V was clipped by 2 bases and J by 2 bases, with 14 bases between them. The CDR3 is 16 amino acids. Written as DNA, the CDR3 is TGTGCCAGCAGCTTAAGTCGACAGGCCTCCACAGATACGCAGTATTTT. Translated: CASSLSRQASTDTQYF.

This clone was picked up one time. The chain couples TRBV9 to TRBJ2-7; TRBD1 matches 8 bases. Germline V CDR1 and CDR2: SGDLS, YYNGEE. Unmatched junction bases numbered 7, after V lost 0 bases and J lost 2 bases. This CDR3 region has 16 residues. This chain's CDR3 is CASSVDPGQDTYEQYF. The CDR3 DNA sequence: TGTGCCAGCAGCGTAGATCCGGGACAGGACACCTACGAGCAGTACTTC.

The J gene is TRBJ2-7, the V gene TRBV7-2; 7 bases are shared with TRBD2. Per germline, CDR1 SGHTA and CDR2 FQGNSA. Losses at the gene ends were 7 bases for V and 6 bases for J; bases not matched to a gene: 15. The CDR3 extends over 15 amino acids. The CDR3 DNA is TGTGCCAGCAAGGCGGTGGGGGGGTCAGGCCTCGAGCAGTACTTC. Translating it yields CASKAVGGSGLEQYF. The variable domain in full, completed from reference TRBV7-2 and TRBJ2-7, reads GAGVSQSPSNKVTEKGKDVELRCDPISGHTALYWYRQSLGQGLEFLIYFQGNSAPDKSGLPSDRFSAERTGGSVSTLTIQRTQQEDSAVYLCASKAVGGSGLEQYFGPGTRLTVT.

The CDR3 DNA reads as TGTGCCAGCAGCTTTGGGCAGGGGATAGGGACTGAAGCTTTCTTT. It codes for CASSFGQGIGTEAFF. V and J are TRBV5-4 and TRBJ1-1, with D perhaps matching TRBD1 (6 bases). The CDR3 covers 15 residues. Germline V gene lookup returns CDR1 SGHNT and CDR2 YYREEE (reference sequence). V shed 2 bases and J shed 5 bases, with 16 bases lying between them. Combining the CDR3 with reference TRBV5-4 and TRBJ1-1 gives the whole variable domain ETGVTQSPTHLIKTRGQQVTLRCSSQSGHNTVSWYQQALGQGPQFIFQYYREEENGRGNFPPRFSGLQFPNYSSELNVNALELDDSALYLCASSFGQGIGTEAFFGQGTRLTVV.

The chain couples TRBV27 to TRBJ2-7; TRBD1 aligns across 7 bases. V was pared by 3 bases and J by 5 bases, with 7 bases of the junction left unmatched. The CDR3 runs 14 residues. Germline V gene sequence: CDR1 MNHEY, CDR2 SMNVEV (reference sequence). The CDR3 region is CASSFVDRINEQYF. CDR3 bases: TGTGCCAGCAGTTTTGTGGACAGGATAAACGAGCAGTACTTC.

This clone was picked up one time. In nucleotides, the CDR3 is TGTGCCAGCAGTCCAGGACTAGCGGGGGAATACAATGAGCAGTTCTTC. This encodes CASSPGLAGEYNEQFF. V and J are TRBV7-2 and TRBJ2-1; 13 bases are a match to TRBD2. Germline V lookup: CDR1 SGHTA, CDR2 FQGNSA. The CDR3 sequence is 16 residues long. Trimming took 6 bases from V and 4 from J; bases not matched to a gene: 6. Variable domain in full (rest from reference TRBV7-2 and TRBJ2-1): GAGVSQSPSNKVTEKGKDVELRCDPISGHTALYWYRQSLGQGLEFLIYFQGNSAPDKSGLPSDRFSAERTGGSVSTLTIQRTQQEDSAVYLCASSPGLAGEYNEQFFGPGTRLTVL.

V gene TRBV7-2 combines with J gene TRBJ1-1; 9 bases align to TRBD1. V dropped 4 bases and J dropped 2; count of bases not matched to a gene: 11. CDR1 and CDR2 (germline): SGHTA, FQGNSA. The CDR3 is 17 residues long. CDR3 sequence (DNA): TGTGCCAGCAGCTGGACCGGGACAGGGAGAACTAACACTGAAGCTTTCTTT. This gives the protein CASSWTGTGRTNTEAFF.

V usage is TRBV6-5 and J usage is TRBJ1-2, with TRBD1 matching over 10 bases. With 6 bases clipped from V and 8 bases from J, the junction kept 9 bases outside the gene matches. CDR3 length: 14 amino acids. Per germline, CDR1 MNHEY and CDR2 SVGAGI. The CDR3 nucleotides are TGTGCCAGCAGGCCGACAGGGGGCGCGGAAGGCTACACCTTC. It codes for CASRPTGGAEGYTF.

The rearrangement uses TRBV19 and TRBJ1-2, with D maybe TRBD1 (6 bases). The length of the CDR3 is 16 residues. Trimming took 6 bases from V and 8 from J, leaving 25 bases between them. Germline CDR1 and CDR2: LNHDA and SQIVND (reference sequence). The CDR3, as DNA: TGTGCCAGTAGACGTATAGGGGCAGGGGTATCAGTCGGCTACACCTTC. This gives the protein CASRRIGAGVSVGYTF.

This chain joins TRBV7-8 and TRBJ1-5; D call uncertain. The CDR3 is 14 amino acids. Germline CDR1 SGHVS, CDR2 FQNEAQ. V was trimmed by 2 bases and J by 7 bases, leaving 12 bases between them. The CDR3 loop is CASSLSRGIQPQHF. The CDR3 DNA reads TGTGCCAGCAGCTTAAGCAGAGGAATCCAGCCCCAGCATTTT. Supplemented by reference TRBV7-8 and TRBJ1-5, the full variable domain reads GAGVSQSPRYKVAKRGQDVALRCDPISGHVSLFWYQQALGQGPEFLTYFQNEAQLDKSGLPSDRFFAERPEGSVSTLKIQRTQQEDSAVYLCASSLSRGIQPQHFGDGTRLSIL.

This chain connects TRBV30 to TRBJ2-5; D is tentatively TRBD1 or TRBD2 (5 bases each). The end of the DNA fits TRBJ2-7 better, so the J call may be wrong. Germline V gene sequence: CDR1 GTSNPN, CDR2 SVGIG (reference sequence). This CDR3 has 12 residues. Here the CDR3 DNA reads TGTGCCTTAAACAGAGGGGCAGACGAGCAGTACTTC. This translates into CALNRGADEQYF.

V is TRBV29-1 and J is TRBJ1-1; 7 bases align to TRBD1. Per germline, CDR1 SQVTM and CDR2 ANQGSEA. Trimming at V came to 3 bases and at J to 0 bases, leaving 4 bases not matched to a gene. The CDR3 sequence is 14 residues long. CDR3 DNA sequence: TGCAGCGTTGACGGACAGGCAGTGAACACTGAAGCTTTCTTT. Amino acid sequence: CSVDGQAVNTEAFF. The full variable domain, in which reference TRBV29-1 and TRBJ1-1 provide the parts outside the CDR3, is SAVISQKPSRDICQRGTSLTIQCQVDSQVTMMFWYRQQPGQSLTLIATANQGSEATYESGFVIDKFPISRPNLTFSTLTVSNMSPEDSSIYLCSVDGQAVNTEAFFGQGTRLTVV.